A single sample is the source of the 32 T cell receptor beta chains below, sequenced in a study of blood T cell repertoires in COVID-19. Profiled with immunoSEQ multiplex PCR; TCRdb holds only in-frame clones, not every one. Among under 300,000 clones listed, roughly 91% were seen once. Material for sequencing was PBMCs or T cells enriched from blood (not recorded which). Receptors were obtained from a woman in her thirties or forties with acute COVID-19.

The J gene is TRBJ1-6, the V gene TRBV5-1, with 7 bases matching TRBD1. Trimming cost V 5 bases and J 5 bases; bases outside gene matches: 4. Germline lookup yields CDR1 SGHRS and CDR2 YFSETQ. CDR3 length: 14 amino acids. CDR3 bases: TGCGCCAGCAGAACTACAGGGGATAATTCACCCCTCCACTTT. Translated, it gives CASRTTGDNSPLHF.

The chain joins TRBV27 to TRBJ1-1; unclear D gene. Germline V gene data show CDR1 as MNHEY and CDR2 as SMNVEV (reference sequence). This CDR3 contains 15 residues. V was shortened by 5 bases and J by 6 bases, with 19 bases between the two germline ends. The CDR3 loop reads CASSGRSLARPEAFF. In nucleotides, the CDR3 is TGTGCCAGCAGTGGCCGCTCCTTAGCACGCCCTGAAGCTTTCTTT.

V is TRBV29-1 and J is TRBJ1-2, with D maybe TRBD1 (6 bases). Germline V gene lookup returns CDR1 SQVTM and CDR2 ANQGSEA. The CDR3 has 11 amino acids. V dropped 3 bases and J dropped 8 bases, with 10 bases sitting between them. CDR3 nucleotide sequence: TGCAGCGTTGAGAGGGGGAACGGCTACACCTTC. Translating gives CSVERGNGYTF. Drawing the rest from reference TRBV29-1 and TRBJ1-2, the complete variable domain is SAVISQKPSRDICQRGTSLTIQCQVDSQVTMMFWYRQQPGQSLTLIATANQGSEATYESGFVIDKFPISRPNLTFSTLTVSNMSPEDSSIYLCSVERGNGYTFGSGTRLTVV.

The chain uses TRBV15 and TRBJ2-5; the match to TRBD1 covers 7 bases. CDR1 and CDR2 (germline): LNHNV, YYDKDF (reference sequence). V lost 0 bases to trimming and J lost 4 bases; unmatched junction nucleotides: 5. The CDR3 covers 15 residues. As DNA, the CDR3 is TGTGCCACCAGCAGAGATTCGACAGGGCCAGAGACCCAGTACTTC. It translates to CATSRDSTGPETQYF.

The V and J genes are TRBV4-2 and TRBJ1-5, with 8 bases lining up with TRBD1. V trimming: 4 bases; J trimming: 3 bases; junction bases outside the gene matches: 5. The CDR3 is 15 residues long. CDR1 is LGHNA and CDR2 is YNFKEQ in the germline V gene. The CDR3 sequence is CASSPQGAINQPQHF. The CDR3 nucleotides are TGTGCCAGCAGCCCTCAGGGGGCGATCAATCAGCCCCAGCATTTT.

This chain uses TRBV30 with TRBJ2-1; D remains ambiguous. V was pared by 3 bases and J by 8 bases, with 11 bases between. Germline lookup yields CDR1 GTSNPN and CDR2 SVGIG (reference sequence). CDR3 length: 12 amino acids. CDR3 nucleotide sequence: TGTGCCTGGAGACTCCAGCGCGATGAGCAGTTCTTC. It translates to CAWRLQRDEQFF.

This chain joins TRBV6-1 and TRBJ2-7; D gene ambiguous. Looked up from germline, CDR1 is MNHNS and CDR2 is SASEGT. The CDR3 covers 14 residues. The V and J ends lost 2 bases and 4 bases respectively, with 12 bases between them. CDR3 amino acids: CASSENLALYEQYF. CDR3 nucleotides: TGTGCCAGCAGTGAAAACCTGGCCCTTTACGAGCAGTACTTC.

This rearrangement joins TRBV9 to TRBJ2-7; D may be TRBD2 (5 bases). The CDR3 length is 18 residues. CDR1 and CDR2 from the germline V gene are SGDLS and YYNGEE. Trimming removed 0 bases from V and 6 bases from J, with 25 bases in between. Here the CDR3 reads CASSVDGSLYDRPVEQYF. The CDR3 DNA is TGTGCCAGCAGCGTAGATGGGAGCCTCTACGACCGCCCAGTCGAGCAGTACTTC.

The rearrangement joins TRBV14 to TRBJ2-1, with 10 bases matching TRBD2. Trimming removed 4 bases from V and 14 bases from J; junction bases left unmatched: 11. Germline CDR1 reads SGHDN; CDR2 reads FVKESK. There are 14 residues in the CDR3. The CDR3 protein is CASSRAGTSARKFF. The CDR3 region has the DNA TGTGCCAGCAGCCGTGCCGGGACTAGCGCGAGGAAGTTCTTC. The variable domain in full, completed from reference TRBV14 and TRBJ2-1, reads EAGVTQFPSHSVIEKGQTVTLRCDPISGHDNLYWYRRVMGKEIKFLLHFVKESKQDESGMPNNRFLAERTGGTYSTLKVQPAELEDSGVYFCASSRAGTSARKFFGPGTRLTVL.

V usage is TRBV6-2 or TRBV6-3 and J usage is TRBJ1-3, with 7 bases fitting TRBD1. J lost 5 bases, V lost 4 bases, and 11 bases had no gene match. The CDR3 runs 16 residues. Per the germline V gene, CDR1 is MNHEY and CDR2 is SVGEGT. Here the CDR3 DNA reads TGTGCCAGCAGTTTCGAAACAGGGGTCGGAAGAAACACCATATATTTT. Residues: CASSFETGVGRNTIYF.

The V gene is TRBV5-1, the J gene TRBJ2-7; TRBD1 is a possible D gene (6 bases). The CDR3 is made up of 14 amino acids. V was pared by 0 bases and J by 3 bases, with 10 bases between. The germline V gene encodes CDR1 SGHRS and CDR2 YFSETQ. The DNA of the CDR3 is TGCGCCAGCAGCTTGGCCCAGGGGTTCTACGAGCAGTACTTC. This sequence encodes CASSLAQGFYEQYF.

The CDR3 is CASSPGLDQPQHF. The DNA for the CDR3 is TGTGCCAGCTCACCAGGGCTTGATCAGCCCCAGCATTTT. The rearrangement joins TRBV18 to TRBJ1-5; D is uncertain. The CDR3 sequence is 13 residues long. V lost 2 bases, J lost 5 bases, and 7 bases lay in between. Per germline, CDR1 KGHSH and CDR2 LQKENI.

This rearrangement joins TRBV7-6 to TRBJ2-5, with TRBD2 matching 13 bases. V shed 4 bases and J 3 bases; nucleotides not matched to a gene: 8. The CDR3 spans 17 residues. The germline V gene has CDR1 SGHVS and CDR2 FNYEAQ. The CDR3: CASSSGGLAGKKETQYF. In DNA form, the CDR3 reads TGTGCCAGCAGCTCAGGGGGACTAGCGGGAAAAAAAGAGACCCAGTACTTC.

This chain uses TRBV6-1 with TRBJ2-3; 10 bases line up with TRBD2. With V trimmed by 0 bases and J by 5 bases, 2 bases remained unmatched. CDR3 size: 15 residues. Germline lookup yields CDR1 MNHNS and CDR2 SASEGT. CDR3 coding DNA: TGTGCCAGCAGTGAAGCCCTAGCGGGAGTAGATACGCAGTATTTT. Translated, it gives CASSEALAGVDTQYF.

The chain employs TRBV5-6 and TRBJ2-2; D possibly corresponds to TRBD1 (6 bases). V gave up 6 bases and J gave up 3 bases, with 15 bases separating them. The CDR3 covers 15 residues. The germline V gene encodes CDR1 SGHDT and CDR2 YYEEEE. Here the CDR3 reads CASKPRGGYTGELFF. The CDR3 DNA reads TGTGCCAGCAAGCCTCGAGGGGGTTACACCGGGGAGCTGTTTTTT.

The V gene is TRBV6-5, the J gene TRBJ2-2, with TRBD1 as a possible D gene (6 bases). Trimming left V 8 bases short and J 1 base short, with 8 bases between. CDR1 and CDR2 from the germline V gene are MNHEY and SVGAGI. This CDR3 is built from 13 residues. The CDR3 DNA follows: TGTGCCAGCGGGGGACAGAACACCGGGGAGCTGTTTTTT. Translating gives CASGGQNTGELFF.

The chain has TRBV2 and TRBJ1-6; tentative D call: TRBD1 (6 bases). Germline V gives CDR1 SNHLY, CDR2 FYNNEI. There are 16 residues in the CDR3. Trimming left V 5 bases short and J 0 bases short, with 11 bases between. CDR3 DNA: TGTGCCAGCAGTCTGCAGGGGAGCTCCTATAATTCACCCCTCCACTTT. This codes for CASSLQGSSYNSPLHF.

The V and J genes are TRBV27 and TRBJ1-1; no reliable D call. CDR3 length equals 15 residues. CDR1 and CDR2 from the germline V gene are MNHEY and SMNVEV (reference sequence). V gave up 4 bases and J gave up 6 bases, with 18 bases separating them. The CDR3 DNA is TGTGCCAGCAGTTCTCGACCGGTCCACGAGGCTGAAGCTTTCTTT. This translates into CASSSRPVHEAEAFF.

In this sample, this clone turned up once. V and J are TRBV5-6 and TRBJ1-1, with 8 bases matching TRBD1. Looked up from germline, CDR1 is SGHDT and CDR2 is YYEEEE. The CDR3 loop spans 14 amino acids. Trimming removed 4 bases from V and 7 bases from J; junction bases left unmatched: 9. CDR3 protein: CASSAGQGLGEAFF. CDR3 in DNA: TGTGCCAGCAGCGCTGGACAGGGTTTGGGTGAAGCTTTCTTT.

This clone was picked up one time. DNA for the CDR3: TGTGCCAGCAGCTTAGCGGCTGAAGTGCCTGGAAACACCATATATTTT. It specifies CASSLAAEVPGNTIYF. This chain uses TRBV7-2 with TRBJ1-3; D gene unclear. The CDR3 loop spans 16 amino acids. Trimming took off 0 bases at V and 2 bases at J, with 11 bases between the two ends. Germline CDR1 SGHTA, CDR2 FQGNSA.

The chain carries TRBV5-1 and TRBJ1-3; 7 bases fit TRBD1. Trimming cost V 4 bases and J 3 bases; bases outside gene matches: 4. Germline CDR1 SGHRS, CDR2 YFSETQ. CDR3 length equals 14 residues. The CDR3 protein is CASSEGAGGNTIYF. The CDR3, as DNA: TGCGCCAGCAGCGAGGGGGCAGGTGGAAACACCATATATTTT.

The chain carries TRBV9 and TRBJ1-2; 7 nucleotides agree with TRBD1. The CDR3 consists of 13 residues. CDR1 SGDLS and CDR2 YYNGEE come from the germline V gene. J was trimmed by 6 bases and V by 3 bases; bases with no gene match: 5. DNA of the CDR3: TGTGCCAGCAGCGCCGACAGGGTAAATGGCTACACCTTC. Translating it yields CASSADRVNGYTF.

This rearrangement joins TRBV24-1 to TRBJ2-1; D perhaps matches TRBD1 (5 bases). The CDR3 is 13 residues long. CDR1 and CDR2 from the germline V gene are KGHDR and SFDVKD. Between the trimmed V and J ends, which lost 7 bases and 1 base, there was a span of 7 bases. CDR3 protein: CATSRQSYNEQFF. In DNA form, the CDR3 reads TGTGCCACCAGCAGACAGTCCTACAATGAGCAGTTCTTC.

The CDR3 DNA reads TGTGCCAGCAGCGTAGCGAGGGACAATGAGCAGTTCTTC. It specifies CASSVARDNEQFF. The chain combines TRBV9 with TRBJ2-1; D possibly corresponds to TRBD2 (5 bases). Germline-derived CDR1 and CDR2 are SGDLS and YYNGEE. V gave up 0 bases and J gave up 5 bases, with 6 bases separating them. This CDR3 spans 13 amino acids.

Only one count was recorded for this clone. J is TRBJ1-5 and V is TRBV28; D is unresolved. Germline-derived CDR1 and CDR2 are MDHEN and SYDVKM. There are 12 residues in the CDR3. The V gene lost 6 bases and the J gene lost 2 bases, with 5 bases spanning the gap. The CDR3 spells CASSPGNQPQHF. CDR3 nucleotide sequence: TGTGCCAGCAGCCCAGGCAATCAGCCCCAGCATTTT.

The chain employs TRBV5-4 and TRBJ2-1; maybe TRBD2 (5 bases). The CDR3 has 15 residues. V was cut by 0 bases and J by 10 bases, with 17 bases left in between. The germline V gene has CDR1 SGHNT and CDR2 YYREEE (reference sequence). CDR3 in DNA: TGTGCCAGCAGCTTGGCTCCTCGGACTGGCGGGGAGCAGTTCTTC. Its translation is CASSLAPRTGGEQFF. Filled out from reference TRBV5-4 and TRBJ2-1, the complete variable domain reads ETGVTQSPTHLIKTRGQQVTLRCSSQSGHNTVSWYQQALGQGPQFIFQYYREEENGRGNFPPRFSGLQFPNYSSELNVNALELDDSALYLCASSLAPRTGGEQFFGPGTRLTVL.

The chain couples TRBV5-1 to TRBJ2-5; TRBD2 matches 8 bases. The germline CDR1 and CDR2 sequences are SGHRS and YFSETQ. The J segment lost 4 bases and the V segment lost 4 bases, leaving 6 bases of the junction unmatched. The CDR3 sequence is 14 residues long. CDR3: CASSHAGGGETQYF. Here the CDR3 DNA reads TGCGCCAGCAGCCACGCGGGGGGAGGAGAGACCCAGTACTTC. Variable domain in full (rest from reference TRBV5-1 and TRBJ2-5): KAGVTQTPRYLIKTRGQQVTLSCSPISGHRSVSWYQQTPGQGLQFLFEYFSETQRNKGNFPGRFSGRQFSNSRSEMNVSTLELGDSALYLCASSHAGGGETQYFGPGTRLLVL.

Turning to this clone: One end of the junction fails to match germline, which may point to a read error. The CDR3 loop reads CASSIPSGGADMQYF. For the CDR3, the DNA is TGTGCCAGTAGTATCCCCAGCGGGGGGGCAGATATGCAGTATTTT. This chain connects TRBV19 to TRBJ2-3; 10 bases are a match to TRBD2. CDR1 is LNHDA, CDR2 SQIVND, per germline (reference sequence). This CDR3 is 15 amino acids long.

This clone was counted a single time. The chain carries TRBV12-5 and TRBJ2-4, with TRBD1 matching over 7 bases. J was trimmed by 7 bases and V by 5 bases; bases with no gene match: 8. Germline assignment: CDR1 LGHNT and CDR2 FRNRAP. The CDR3 is 14 amino acids. The CDR3 DNA reads TGTGCTAGTGGTGGGGACAGCCGAAGGAACATTCAGTACTTC. Translation gives CASGGDSRRNIQYF.

A remark on this clone: Other DNA sequences in this specimen translate into the identical CDR3. The chain carries TRBV9 and TRBJ2-5; 10 bases agree with TRBD2. The CDR3 extends over 16 amino acids. The trim removed 0 bases at V and 1 base at J, leaving 3 bases unmatched. The germline V gene has CDR1 SGDLS and CDR2 YYNGEE. The CDR3 loop is CASSVGLAGAQETQYF. The CDR3 DNA sequence: TGTGCCAGCAGCGTAGGGCTAGCGGGGGCCCAAGAGACCCAGTACTTC.

The CDR3 sequence is CASSERAGGSYNEQFF. In DNA form, the CDR3 reads TGTGCCAGCAGTGAAAGAGCGGGAGGATCCTACAATGAGCAGTTCTTC. The chain joins TRBV2 to TRBJ2-1, with 9 nucleotides matching TRBD2. This CDR3 is 16 amino acids long. Per the germline V gene, CDR1 is SNHLY and CDR2 is FYNNEI. The V segment lost 2 bases and the J segment 1 base; nucleotides outside the gene matches: 3.

The rearrangement joins TRBV5-1 to TRBJ2-1; TRBD2 matches 9 bases. The V and J ends lost 4 bases and 6 bases, in that order; junction bases with no gene match: 5. There are 14 residues in the CDR3. Germline assignment: CDR1 SGHRS and CDR2 YFSETQ. In nucleotides, the CDR3 is TGCGCCAGCAGCATCGGGACTAGCTCCAATGAGCAGTTCTTC. This codes for CASSIGTSSNEQFF.